The present TCR beta chain was sequenced within a study of beta chain features in type 1 diabetes. General study results and limits: People with Type 1 diabetes carried modestly yet significantly shorter TCRB CDR3s in all four CD4+ subsets.

Sorting with CD45RO/CCR7/CD25/CD127/CD95/CD27 yielded naive, central memory, regulatory and stem-like memory CD4+ cells. As to this clone: Its antigen is not identified.

The investigators reverse transcribed all of the isolated RNA, so they sequenced expressed TCRB transcripts. For naive, central memory and regulatory T cell samples, reads averaged approximately 3.6 million. Using immunoSEQ multiplex PCR, the repertoire was profiled, and TCRdb retains in-frame clones only, with some absent. The sample consists of 250,000 to 300,000 clones, about 23% of them appearing once. The CDR3 covers 13 residues. Per the germline V gene, CDR1 is SEHNR and CDR2 is FQNEAQ (reference sequence). The trim removed 8 bases at V and 2 bases at J, leaving 6 bases unmatched. Sequencing input: naive CD4+ T cells from blood. This receptor was obtained from a young woman with type 1 diabetes. This chain joins TRBV7-9 and TRBJ2-7, with 7 nucleotides matching TRBD2. The CDR3 loop is CASAVAGTYEQYF. CDR3 DNA: TGTGCCAGCGCAGTAGCGGGTACCTACGAGCAGTACTTC.